The present T cell receptor (beta chain) was sequenced within a study of cytomegalovirus exposure and HLA in healthy donors. This clone was counted only a few times. Germline CDR1 LNHDA, CDR2 SQIVND (reference sequence). V was pared by 1 base and J by 5 bases, with 17 bases between. The CDR3 loop spans 16 amino acids. Primers included in the PCR were 60 Vbeta and 13 Jbeta primers. Only in-frame clones appear in the TCRdb table, and some are missing; sequencing was by immunoSEQ multiplex PCR. The table lists some 180,000 clones, roughly two thirds of them singletons. Sequencing was performed on PBMCs. J is TRBJ2-5 and V is TRBV19; D may be TRBD1 (5 bases). This sequence originates from a woman aged 18-29 years in good health and CMV-seropositive. CDR3 residues: CASSIALGQGGETQYF. CDR3 DNA sequence: TGTGCCAGTAGTATAGCCCTGGGCCAGGGCGGTGAGACCCAGTACTTC.